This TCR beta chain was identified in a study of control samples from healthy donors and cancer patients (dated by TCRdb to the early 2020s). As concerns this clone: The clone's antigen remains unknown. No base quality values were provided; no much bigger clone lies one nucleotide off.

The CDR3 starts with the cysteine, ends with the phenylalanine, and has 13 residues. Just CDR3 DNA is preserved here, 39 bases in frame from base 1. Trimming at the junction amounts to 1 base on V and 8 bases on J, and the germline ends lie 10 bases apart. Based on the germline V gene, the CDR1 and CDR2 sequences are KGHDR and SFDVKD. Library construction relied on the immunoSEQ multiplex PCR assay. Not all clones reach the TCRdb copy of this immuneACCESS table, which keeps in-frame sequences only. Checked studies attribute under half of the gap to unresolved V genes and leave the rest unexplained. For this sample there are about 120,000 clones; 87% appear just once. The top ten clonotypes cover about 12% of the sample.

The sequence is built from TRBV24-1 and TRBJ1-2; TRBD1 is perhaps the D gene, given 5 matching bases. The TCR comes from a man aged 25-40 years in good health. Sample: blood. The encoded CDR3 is CATSDFGAGGYTF. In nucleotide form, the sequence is TGTGCCACCAGTGATTTTGGGGCCGGGGGCTACACCTTC.